The next 28 T cell receptor beta chains were all read from a single sample in a study of CD8 T cell repertoires and HIV-1 epitope variants. Measured with immunoSEQ multiplex PCR; TCRdb has only the in-frame clones, and not every one. Among 5,000 or so clones listed, roughly 64% were seen once. These receptors have no identified antigens. The source material was cultured CD8+ T cells derived from PBMCs. These receptors all stem from a male donor with HIV.

This clone was counted between two and nine times. This chain joins TRBV7-9 and TRBJ2-7, with unresolved D. The germline V gene encodes CDR1 SEHNR and CDR2 FQNEAQ (reference sequence). The V and J ends lost 5 bases and 7 bases respectively, with 12 bases between them. The CDR3 sequence is 12 residues long. CDR3 nucleotide sequence: TGTGCCAGCAGCCCCACTACGGTGGAGCAGTACTTC. Amino acid sequence: CASSPTTVEQYF.

V and J are TRBV2 and TRBJ2-7; possibly TRBD2 for D (6 bases). The CDR3 length is 14 residues. CDR1 is SNHLY and CDR2 is FYNNEI in the germline V gene. Trimming stripped 0 bases from V and 3 bases from J, with 9 bases between. CDR3 amino acids: CASSEAVSGYEQYF. DNA for the CDR3: TGTGCCAGCAGTGAAGCGGTTAGCGGCTACGAGCAGTACTTC.

CDR3 residues: CASSFGETQYF. Written as DNA, the CDR3 is TGTGCCAGCAGCTTTGGGGAGACCCAGTACTTC. V usage is TRBV5-5 and J usage is TRBJ2-5, with unresolved D. CDR3 length: 11 amino acids. V gave up 2 bases and J gave up 5 bases, with 4 bases separating them. Looked up from germline, CDR1 is SGHKS and CDR2 is YYEKEE (reference sequence).

The V call is TRBV9, the J call TRBJ2-3, with TRBD2 identical over 7 bases. After removal of 0 bases from V and 3 bases from J, the junction contained 4 bases not matched to a gene. The CDR3 runs to 15 residues. CDR1 and CDR2 from the germline V gene are SGDLS and YYNGEE. The CDR3 here is CASSVAGRGTDTQYF. The CDR3 coding sequence is TGTGCCAGCAGCGTAGCTGGGAGGGGTACAGATACGCAGTATTTT.

The chain is built from TRBV10-3 and TRBJ2-7, with a weak D call TRBD1 (6 bases). Trimming stripped 7 bases from V and 4 bases from J, with 17 bases between. Per germline, CDR1 ENHRY and CDR2 SYGVKD. CDR3 length: 14 amino acids. CDR3 in amino acids: CAITSQGSEYEQYF. CDR3 coding DNA: TGTGCCATCACCTCACAGGGTTCCGAATACGAGCAGTACTTC.

The chain recombines TRBV5-1 with TRBJ2-2; D is perhaps TRBD2 (6 bases). Trimming removed 4 bases at V and 3 bases at J, with 10 bases between. Germline CDR1 SGHRS, CDR2 YFSETQ. The CDR3 totals 14 residues. CDR3 in amino acids: CASSPGGYTGELFF. Written as DNA, the CDR3 is TGCGCCAGCAGCCCCGGGGGTTACACCGGGGAGCTGTTTTTT.

This chain links TRBV5-5 with TRBJ1-6; D uncertain. Germline lookup yields CDR1 SGHKS and CDR2 YYEKEE (reference sequence). The ends were cut back, 7 bases at V and 8 bases at J, with 10 bases in the middle. The CDR3 contains 12 residues. The CDR3 DNA is TGTGCCAGCCGTTGGATGGATTCACCCCTCCACTTT. Amino acids: CASRWMDSPLHF.

The chain recombines TRBV30 with TRBJ2-1; no clear D. CDR1 is GTSNPN, CDR2 SVGIG, per germline (reference sequence). This CDR3 region has 13 residues. V shed 1 base and J shed 10 bases, with 14 bases lying between them. CDR3 residues: CAWSGPYKSEQFF. CDR3 sequence (DNA): TGTGCCTGGAGTGGGCCATATAAATCGGAGCAGTTCTTC. The full variable domain, completed using reference TRBV30 and TRBJ2-1, is SQTIHQWPATLVQPVGSPLSLECTVEGTSNPNLYWYRQAAGRGLQLLFYSVGIGQISSEVPQNLSASRPQDRQFILSSKKLLLSDSGFYLCAWSGPYKSEQFFGPGTRLTVL.

The V gene is TRBV2, the J gene TRBJ2-3; 7 nucleotides align to TRBD1. Trimming cost V 3 bases and J 5 bases; bases outside gene matches: 2. The CDR3 extends over 13 amino acids. The V gene's germline CDR1 is SNHLY and CDR2 FYNNEI. The CDR3 DNA reads as TGTGCCAGCAGTGACAACAGGGGAGATACGCAGTATTTT. This codes for CASSDNRGDTQYF.

The chain recombines TRBV4-3 with TRBJ1-6; D not certain. Germline CDR1 reads LGHNA; CDR2 reads YSLEER. V was cut by 0 bases and J by 7 bases, with 4 bases left in between. The CDR3 spans 13 residues. CDR3 in amino acids: CASSQEGNSPLHF. CDR3 bases: TGCGCCAGCAGCCAAGAAGGAAATTCACCCCTCCACTTT.

The chain links TRBV28 to TRBJ1-5; D remains unclear. The germline V and J ends were trimmed by 3 bases and 5 bases, with 11 bases remaining between them. The germline CDR1 and CDR2 sequences are MDHEN and SYDVKM. This CDR3 has 14 amino acids. The CDR3 spells CASSFFDTDQPQHF. DNA of the CDR3: TGTGCCAGCAGTTTCTTCGACACCGATCAGCCCCAGCATTTT.

This clone rates as hyperexpanded. The rearrangement joins TRBV28 to TRBJ1-2; no reliable D call. Germline V CDR1 and CDR2: MDHEN, SYDVKM. Trimming removed 8 bases from V and 1 base from J, with 20 bases in between. The CDR3 sequence is 16 residues long. In DNA, the CDR3 is TGTGCCAGCGGCTTATATCCCTTGGACCTTAACTATGGCTACACCTTC. Amino acid sequence: CASGLYPLDLNYGYTF.

The chain couples TRBV5-5 to TRBJ2-5, with D tentatively TRBD2 (5 bases). V lost 3 bases and J lost 2, with 14 bases in between. The V gene's germline CDR1 is SGHKS and CDR2 YYEKEE (reference sequence). CDR3 length: 15 residues. The CDR3 sequence is CASSSAGIDQETQYF. CDR3 nucleotides: TGTGCCAGCAGCTCCGCCGGGATAGATCAAGAGACCCAGTACTTC.

Only a few counts were recorded for this clone. The J gene is TRBJ2-7, the V gene TRBV6-1; D gene ambiguous. Germline values: CDR1 MNHNS, CDR2 SASEGT. V was cut by 5 bases and J by 2 bases, with 13 bases left in between. This CDR3 comprises 14 residues. The CDR3 protein is CASSSDVSAYEQYF. For the CDR3, the DNA is TGTGCCAGCAGTTCAGATGTCTCGGCCTACGAGCAGTACTTC.

This clone showed up just once. V usage is TRBV7-2 and J usage is TRBJ2-1; 14 nucleotides line up with TRBD2. The CDR3 runs to 16 residues. Per the germline V gene, CDR1 is SGHTA and CDR2 is FQGNSA. V dropped 1 base and J dropped 9; count of bases not matched to a gene: 5. The CDR3 region is CASSLDGTSGGSEQFF. CDR3 nucleotides: TGTGCCAGCAGCTTAGATGGGACTAGCGGGGGTAGTGAGCAGTTCTTC.

The chain joins TRBV30 to TRBJ1-1, with a tentative D call TRBD1 (6 bases). Per the germline V gene, CDR1 is GTSNPN and CDR2 is SVGIG (reference sequence). The CDR3 loop spans 15 amino acids. V lost 1 base, J lost 3 bases, and 15 bases lay in between. CDR3 sequence: CAWSEDGGGDTEAFF. CDR3 nucleotide sequence: TGTGCCTGGAGTGAGGACGGAGGGGGGGACACTGAAGCTTTCTTT.

The rearrangement uses TRBV5-4 and TRBJ2-1; TRBD1 aligns across 10 bases. The V segment lost 2 bases and the J segment 7 bases; nucleotides outside the gene matches: 6. The CDR3 length is 15 residues. Germline CDR1 is SGHNT and CDR2 is YYREEE (reference sequence). CDR3 residues: CASSFRQGAKNEQFF. The CDR3 DNA follows: TGTGCCAGCAGCTTTCGACAGGGGGCTAAAAATGAGCAGTTCTTC.

J is TRBJ2-1 and V is TRBV2; 8 bases are shared with TRBD1. Germline V gene sequence: CDR1 SNHLY, CDR2 FYNNEI. V was clipped by 6 bases and J by 2 bases; unmatched bases: 12. The CDR3 sequence is 17 residues long. The CDR3 sequence: CASSSIGQGATYNEQFF. The CDR3 nucleotides are TGTGCCAGCAGCTCCATCGGGCAGGGGGCCACCTACAATGAGCAGTTCTTC.

The chain uses TRBV10-2 and TRBJ2-5, with D uncertain. The length of the CDR3 is 16 residues. V dropped 2 bases and J dropped 4 bases, with 17 bases sitting between them. Germline V gene sequence: CDR1 WSHSY, CDR2 SAAADI. The CDR3 DNA follows: TGCGCCAGCAGTGAGGGAAAAATCGTGTCTAGAGAGACCCAGTACTTC. Amino acid sequence: CASSEGKIVSRETQYF.

This rearrangement joins TRBV6-4 to TRBJ2-1, with TRBD2 matching over 8 bases. The CDR3 has 16 amino acids. V trimming: 2 bases; J trimming: 5 bases; junction bases outside the gene matches: 8. Germline V gene sequence: CDR1 MRHNA, CDR2 SNTAGT. The CDR3 region is CASSDASGRGDNEQFF. In nucleotides, the CDR3 is TGTGCCAGCAGTGACGCCAGCGGGAGAGGGGACAATGAGCAGTTCTTC.

The V call is TRBV7-2, the J call TRBJ1-1; TRBD1 might be the D (5 bases). V shed 5 bases and J shed 4 bases, with 14 bases lying between them. CDR1 SGHTA and CDR2 FQGNSA come from the germline V gene. This CDR3 comprises 14 residues. As DNA, the CDR3 is TGTGCCAGCAGCCCCGCGGGGGTTGGCACTGAAGCTTTCTTT. This sequence encodes CASSPAGVGTEAFF.

The V call is TRBV7-9, the J call TRBJ2-3; maybe TRBD2 (6 bases). Germline V gene lookup returns CDR1 SEHNR and CDR2 FQNEAQ (reference sequence). This CDR3 comprises 13 residues. The germline V and J ends were trimmed by 6 bases and 2 bases, with 9 bases remaining between them. This CDR3 reads CASSRELTDTQYF. The CDR3 DNA is TGTGCCAGCAGTCGGGAGCTCACAGATACGCAGTATTTT.

The chain joins TRBV28 to TRBJ2-2; TRBD2 agrees at 11 bases. This CDR3 spans 19 amino acids. Germline CDR1 reads MDHEN; CDR2 reads SYDVKM. Germline trimming cut 4 bases from V and 10 bases from J; bases unmatched to any gene: 20. Here the CDR3 DNA reads TGTGCCAGCAGTTCACAGGGGATAGGGACTAGCGGACGGAGGGAGGAGCTGTTTTTT. This translates into CASSSQGIGTSGRREELFF.

There are a few counts of this clone. The chain employs TRBV13 and TRBJ1-2; a weak D match, TRBD1 (5 bases). Trimming took off 0 bases at V and 2 bases at J, with 7 bases between the two ends. CDR3 size: 14 residues. Looked up from germline, CDR1 is PRHDT and CDR2 is FYEKMQ (reference sequence). As DNA, the CDR3 is TGTGCCAGCAGCTTAGGTCAGGGAAACTATGGCTACACCTTC. Encoded protein: CASSLGQGNYGYTF. Filled out from reference TRBV13 and TRBJ1-2, the complete variable domain reads AAGVIQSPRHLIKEKRETATLKCYPIPRHDTVYWYQQGPGQDPQFLISFYEKMQSDKGSIPDRFSAQQFSDYHSELNMSSLELGDSALYFCASSLGQGNYGYTFGSGTRLTVV.

The V gene is TRBV27, the J gene TRBJ1-6, with TRBD1 matching over 8 bases. This CDR3 is 15 amino acids long. The V gene's germline CDR1 is MNHEY and CDR2 SMNVEV (reference sequence). Trimming at V came to 0 bases and at J to 9 bases, leaving 4 bases not matched to a gene. CDR3 amino acids: CASSLSAGGPSPLHF. CDR3 in DNA: TGTGCCAGCAGTTTATCGGCAGGGGGCCCTTCACCCCTCCACTTT.

The chain recombines TRBV6-5 with TRBJ1-2, with a tentative D call TRBD1 (6 bases). The V gene lost 0 bases and the J gene lost 6 bases, with 11 bases spanning the gap. The CDR3 length is 14 residues. The germline gives CDR1 MNHEY, CDR2 SVGAGI. As DNA, the CDR3 is TGTGCCAGCAGTTACTCATCCGGGGGCGATGGCTACACCTTC. Translation gives CASSYSSGGDGYTF.

The rearrangement links TRBV11-3 to TRBJ1-4; D gene unclear. Germline V lookup: CDR1 SGHNT, CDR2 YENEEA. This CDR3 spans 15 amino acids. The V and J ends lost 1 base and 8 bases respectively, with 14 bases between them. CDR3 sequence (DNA): TGTGCCAGCAGCTTAGGTAACAGAGAGCGGGAAAAACTGTTTTTT. Translating gives CASSLGNREREKLFF.

This chain connects TRBV15 to TRBJ2-7, with D maybe TRBD1 (6 bases). CDR1 and CDR2 (germline): LNHNV, YYDKDF (reference sequence). The CDR3 runs to 15 residues. The germline V and J ends were trimmed by 0 bases and 2 bases, with 11 bases remaining between them. The CDR3 loop is CATSRDRQATYEQYF. CDR3 nucleotides: TGTGCCACCAGCAGAGATCGACAGGCCACCTACGAGCAGTACTTC.